This is a list of T cell receptor beta chains from one sample in a study of blood T cell repertoires in COVID-19. Method: immunoSEQ multiplex PCR; TCRdb's copy keeps in-frame clones and lacks some. The table has under 500,000 clones, around 89% seen once; the top ten hold around 4.5%. Sequencing was performed on peripheral blood. All receptors come from a woman in her thirties with acute or convalescent COVID-19. Both conserved end residues are part of each CDR3. A D gene is named only where the DNA matches it firmly. Where a row states a size, it is once, few, many or the class of an expanded clone; other rows omit it.

clone size	V gene	D gene	J gene	CDR3 DNA	CDR3 protein
.	TRBV28	TRBD2	TRBJ2-5	TGTGCCAGCAGTTTATGGAGCGGGGTCCAAGAGACCCAGTACTTC	CASSLWSGVQETQYF
.	TRBV5-1	TRBD2	TRBJ2-2	TGCGCCAGTGGCGGGGGACTCGCGAACACCGGGGAGCTGTTTTTT	CASGGGLANTGELFF
.	TRBV12-5	.	TRBJ2-7	TGTGCTAGTGGTTCTGCCAGCAGGGCCGGATACGAGCAGTACTTC	CASGSASRAGYEQYF
.	TRBV19	.	TRBJ1-5	TGTGCCAGTAGTGCCATGAGAAATCAGCCCCAGCATTTT	CASSAMRNQPQHF
.	TRBV30	.	TRBJ2-1	TGTGCCTGGAGTATCGCAGGTCAACTCGAGCAGTTCTTC	CAWSIAGQLEQFF
.	TRBV9	.	TRBJ2-1	TGTGCCAGCAGCCACGGGCGAGGGGGGGCTTCCATACAATACAATGAGCAGTTCTTC	CASSHGRGGASIQYNEQFF
.	TRBV5-1	.	TRBJ2-2	TGCGCCAGCACAGAGGACTCGAACACCGGGGAGCTGTTTTTT	CASTEDSNTGELFF
once	TRBV9	.	TRBJ2-2	TGTGCCAGCAGCGTAGGCCCTAGCCCGAACACCGGGGAGCTGTTTTTT	CASSVGPSPNTGELFF
.	TRBV7-3	TRBD2	TRBJ2-7	TGTGCCAGCAGCTTAACTCCGGGAGGCTACGAGCAGTACTTC	CASSLTPGGYEQYF
.	TRBV2	.	TRBJ1-2	TGTGCCAGCAGTGAATCCACTCGCTATGGCTACACCTTC	CASSESTRYGYTF
.	TRBV10-3	.	TRBJ1-2	TGTGCCATCAGTGAGTCGCATAGCGAACGGGGCTACACCTTC	CAISESHSERGYTF
.	TRBV29-1	TRBD1	TRBJ2-2	TGCAGCGTTCAGGGGCAGGGGGCCACCGGGGAGCTGTTTTTT	CSVQGQGATGELFF
few	TRBV11-1	TRBD1	TRBJ2-2	TGTGCCAGCAGCCTACCGGGACAGGGTAGGGCCGGGGAGCTGTTTTTT	CASSLPGQGRAGELFF
.	TRBV29-1	TRBD1	TRBJ2-7	TGCAGCGCTGGGACAGGGGCGGGCCACGAGCAGTACTTC	CSAGTGAGHEQYF
.	TRBV6-6	TRBD1	TRBJ1-2	TGTGCCAGCAGTATTGACAGGGTCGTTGGCTACACCTTC	CASSIDRVVGYTF
.	TRBV5-6	.	TRBJ2-3	TGTGCCAGCAGCCACACGCCAGGGATAAGCACAGATACGCAGTATTTT	CASSHTPGISTDTQYF